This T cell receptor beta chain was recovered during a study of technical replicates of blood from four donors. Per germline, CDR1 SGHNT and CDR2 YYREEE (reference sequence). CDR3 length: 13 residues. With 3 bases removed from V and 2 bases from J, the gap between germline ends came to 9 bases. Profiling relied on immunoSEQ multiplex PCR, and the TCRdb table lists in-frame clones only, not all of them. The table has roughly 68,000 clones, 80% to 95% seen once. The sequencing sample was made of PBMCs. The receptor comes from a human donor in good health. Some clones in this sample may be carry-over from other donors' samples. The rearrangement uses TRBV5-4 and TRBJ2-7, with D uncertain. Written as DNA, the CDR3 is TGTGCCAGCAGCTCTGCAGGCACCTACGAGCAGTACTTC. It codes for CASSSAGTYEQYF.